One sample yielded the 22 T cell receptor beta chains listed below, sequenced in a study of Ad26.COV2.S vaccination and SARS-CoV-2 variants. TCRdb's copy holds only in-frame clones and misses some; the assay was immunoSEQ multiplex PCR. The repertoire holds around 320,000 clones, 85% to 90% seen once, with less than 2% in the top ten. Stated treatment: about 20 received Ad26.COV2.S at low or high dose, single or two shots; about five received placebo; per-sample allocation not given. Material that was analyzed had been drawn on day 63 after the first vaccine or placebo injection. The sequenced sample was peripheral blood, obtained in a trial of Ad26.COV2.S vaccine versus placebo. These receptors all come from a person aged 18-60 years who received the Ad26.COV2.S COVID-19 vaccine or a placebo.

The CDR3 nucleotides are TGCGCCAGCAGCTCGACAGGGCTCTCTGGAAACACCATATATTTT. Protein product: CASSSTGLSGNTIYF. This chain links TRBV5-1 with TRBJ1-3, with 7 bases identical to TRBD1. After removal of 3 bases from V and 0 bases from J, the junction contained 3 bases not matched to a gene. Germline V gene data show CDR1 as SGHRS and CDR2 as YFSETQ. The CDR3 runs 15 residues.

DNA of the CDR3: TGTGCCAGCAGCCAAGTTTCTGTCGGGGAGCTGTTTTTT. Residues: CASSQVSVGELFF. J is TRBJ2-2 and V is TRBV3-1 (or the pseudogene TRBV3-2); D call uncertain. Per the germline V gene, CDR1 is LGHDT and CDR2 is YNNKEL (reference sequence). Trimming stripped 1 base from V and 7 bases from J, with 7 bases between. The CDR3 has 13 residues.

The chain employs TRBV19 and TRBJ1-1; 7 bases fit TRBD1. The CDR3 has 16 amino acids. Germline V gives CDR1 LNHDA, CDR2 SQIVND (reference sequence). V dropped 6 bases and J dropped 1; count of bases not matched to a gene: 11. The DNA for the CDR3 is TGTGCCAGTAGCCCTAGGACAGGCGTTAGGAACACTGAAGCTTTCTTT. Amino acids: CASSPRTGVRNTEAFF.

CDR3 DNA: TGCGCCAGCAGCTTGGAGCGGGTGCAGGGAGGGACCCAGCCCCAGCATTTT. Residues: CASSLERVQGGTQPQHF. This chain uses TRBV5-1 with TRBJ1-5, with D tentatively TRBD1 (5 bases). With 0 bases removed from V and 7 bases from J, the gap between germline ends came to 20 bases. The CDR3 is made up of 17 amino acids. Germline V gives CDR1 SGHRS, CDR2 YFSETQ.

The chain uses TRBV6-4 and TRBJ2-2, with D tentatively TRBD1 or TRBD2 (6 bases each). CDR3 length: 14 amino acids. Germline CDR1 reads MRHNA; CDR2 reads SNTAGT. V lost 4 bases to trimming and J lost 7 bases, with 13 bases between them. The DNA of the CDR3 is TGTGCCAGCAGTGCTCGGGGGCGCGGCGGGGAGCTGTTTTTT. Translated, it gives CASSARGRGGELFF.

V is TRBV6-5 and J is TRBJ2-7; 8 bases are a match to TRBD2. V was clipped by 6 bases and J by 3 bases; unmatched bases: 10. Germline lookup yields CDR1 MNHEY and CDR2 SVGAGI. This CDR3 has 15 amino acids. The CDR3 is CASSPTTSGVYEQYF. CDR3 DNA: TGTGCCAGCAGCCCGACCACTAGCGGAGTCTACGAGCAGTACTTC.

The chain joins TRBV19 to TRBJ2-7, with D maybe TRBD2 (5 bases). This CDR3 contains 12 residues. Germline V CDR1 and CDR2: LNHDA, SQIVND (reference sequence). The V gene lost 4 bases and the J gene lost 5 bases, with 9 bases spanning the gap. CDR3: CASSRRNDEQYF. The CDR3, as DNA: TGTGCCAGTAGTAGGAGGAACGACGAGCAGTACTTC.

The rearrangement links TRBV6-5 to TRBJ1-2; D unclear. The V and J ends lost 4 bases and 4 bases respectively, with 10 bases between them. CDR1 and CDR2 (germline): MNHEY, SVGAGI. The CDR3 has 13 amino acids. CDR3 in DNA: TGTGCCAGCAGTTTCACGGGAGCCTATGGCTACACCTTC. Translated, it gives CASSFTGAYGYTF.

About this clone: The same CDR3 also results from other DNA sequences found in this sample. The genes are TRBV18 and TRBJ1-1, with D maybe TRBD1 (5 bases). V gave up 5 bases and J gave up 5 bases, with 12 bases separating them. The CDR3 is 13 amino acids. From germline, CDR1 is KGHSH and CDR2 LQKENI. In DNA, the CDR3 is TGTGCCAGCTCATCCACCGGGGGGACTGAAGCTTTCTTT. Encoded protein: CASSSTGGTEAFF.

The chain is built from TRBV2 and TRBJ1-4; D unresolved. V was shortened by 6 bases and J by 5 bases, with 7 bases between the two germline ends. Germline V gene data show CDR1 as SNHLY and CDR2 as FYNNEI. The CDR3 loop spans 12 amino acids. The CDR3, as DNA: TGTGCCAGCAGCCCCAGAAATGAAAAACTGTTTTTT. Its protein is CASSPRNEKLFF.

The chain employs TRBV14 and TRBJ1-2, with D tentatively TRBD1 (6 bases). V shed 4 bases and J shed 2 bases, with 14 bases lying between them. Germline CDR1 SGHDN, CDR2 FVKESK. The CDR3 is 15 residues long. CDR3 amino acids: CASSPKTTGNYGYTF. As DNA, the CDR3 is TGTGCCAGCAGCCCCAAGACGACAGGCAACTATGGCTACACCTTC.

Here the CDR3 DNA reads TGTGCCAGCAGCCGCCTTAGGGCTGAAGCTTTCTTT. Translating it yields CASSRLRAEAFF. The chain joins TRBV7-9 to TRBJ1-1, with D uncertain. V lost 5 bases and J lost 6, with 10 bases in between. This CDR3 is 12 amino acids long. Germline lookup yields CDR1 SEHNR and CDR2 FQNEAQ (reference sequence).

The chain uses TRBV6-5 and TRBJ2-3, with 11 bases that match TRBD1. Germline V lookup: CDR1 MNHEY, CDR2 SVGAGI. The junction had 7 bases not matched to a gene; V was cut back by 7 bases and J by 4 bases. The CDR3 spans 15 residues. The chain's CDR3 is CASTPGQGAADTQYF. The DNA of the CDR3 is TGTGCCAGCACTCCCGGACAGGGGGCTGCAGATACGCAGTATTTT.

V gene TRBV20-1 combines with J gene TRBJ2-7; D may be TRBD1 (6 bases). Trimming took 6 bases from V and 7 from J, leaving 16 bases between them. The germline CDR1 and CDR2 sequences are DFQATT and SNEGSKA (reference sequence). The CDR3 consists of 12 residues. The CDR3 reads CSASVTGFEQYF. The CDR3 DNA sequence: TGCAGTGCGAGTGTTACAGGGTTTGAGCAGTACTTC.

The J gene is TRBJ1-3, the V gene TRBV25-1; TRBD1 is a possible D gene (6 bases). CDR3 size: 15 residues. Germline CDR1 and CDR2: MGHDK and SYGVNS. V was cut by 3 bases and J by 4 bases, with 13 bases left in between. The CDR3 spells CASSDLGARGNTIYF. The CDR3 nucleotides read TGTGCCAGCAGTGATCTGGGGGCGCGCGGAAACACCATATATTTT.

The V gene is TRBV30, the J gene TRBJ1-1; D is unclear. V was cut by 1 base and J by 6 bases, with 9 bases left in between. The CDR3 totals 12 residues. Germline CDR1 is GTSNPN and CDR2 is SVGIG (reference sequence). The CDR3 bases are TGTGCCTGGAGTGAGGGTGCGGCTGAAGCTTTCTTT. Amino acids: CAWSEGAAEAFF.

V gene TRBV5-8 combines with J gene TRBJ1-5; 10 bases line up with TRBD1. Germline CDR1 is SGHTS and CDR2 is YDEGEE. The CDR3 length is 18 residues. The V and J ends lost 1 base and 9 bases, in that order; junction bases with no gene match: 16. CDR3 DNA: TGTGCCAGCAGCTTGCGCTCGACAGGGGGCCTACGGAGCAGGCCCCAGCATTTT. This encodes CASSLRSTGGLRSRPQHF.

This clone was seen only a few times. V usage is TRBV4-3 and J usage is TRBJ1-2, with 9 bases identical to TRBD1. This CDR3 is built from 14 residues. Per the germline V gene, CDR1 is LGHNA and CDR2 is YSLEER. V lost 1 base and J lost 5; bases outside the gene matches: 2. DNA for the CDR3: TGCGCCAGCAGCCAAGCCGGGACAGGGTATGGCTACACCTTC. Translating it yields CASSQAGTGYGYTF.

This clone was seen a few times. J is TRBJ2-6 and V is TRBV5-1; TRBD2 matches at 7 bases. In germline, CDR1 is SGHRS, CDR2 YFSETQ. The CDR3 totals 18 residues. Trimming at V came to 7 bases and at J to 0 bases, leaving 13 bases not matched to a gene. CDR3 sequence: CASAGGWLGHSGANVLTF. Here the CDR3 DNA reads TGCGCCAGCGCCGGGGGGTGGCTTGGGCACTCTGGGGCCAACGTCCTGACTTTC.

V usage is TRBV7-9 and J usage is TRBJ2-1, with 10 bases lining up with TRBD2. The CDR3 totals 15 residues. CDR1 SEHNR and CDR2 FQNEAQ come from the germline V gene (reference sequence). Germline trimming cut 5 bases from V and 5 bases from J; bases unmatched to any gene: 6. This CDR3 is CASSELAGVHNEQFF. DNA for the CDR3: TGTGCCAGCAGCGAGCTAGCGGGGGTGCACAATGAGCAGTTCTTC.

The chain is built from TRBV6-1 and TRBJ2-5; 11 bases map to TRBD2. The CDR3 covers 15 residues. Trimming cost V 1 base and J 5 bases; bases outside gene matches: 3. In germline, CDR1 is MNHNS, CDR2 SASEGT. This chain's CDR3 is CASSEVAGGPETQYF. The CDR3 DNA reads TGTGCCAGCAGTGAAGTAGCGGGGGGGCCGGAGACCCAGTACTTC.

This clone turned up a few times. The chain is built from TRBV25-1 and TRBJ2-3, with 10 nucleotides matching TRBD2. Looked up from germline, CDR1 is MGHDK and CDR2 is SYGVNS. There are 16 residues in the CDR3. J lost 6 bases, V lost 3 bases, and 9 bases had no gene match. The CDR3 spells CASSEWNSGGLDTQYF. The CDR3 DNA follows: TGTGCCAGCAGTGAGTGGAATAGCGGGGGGTTGGATACGCAGTATTTT.